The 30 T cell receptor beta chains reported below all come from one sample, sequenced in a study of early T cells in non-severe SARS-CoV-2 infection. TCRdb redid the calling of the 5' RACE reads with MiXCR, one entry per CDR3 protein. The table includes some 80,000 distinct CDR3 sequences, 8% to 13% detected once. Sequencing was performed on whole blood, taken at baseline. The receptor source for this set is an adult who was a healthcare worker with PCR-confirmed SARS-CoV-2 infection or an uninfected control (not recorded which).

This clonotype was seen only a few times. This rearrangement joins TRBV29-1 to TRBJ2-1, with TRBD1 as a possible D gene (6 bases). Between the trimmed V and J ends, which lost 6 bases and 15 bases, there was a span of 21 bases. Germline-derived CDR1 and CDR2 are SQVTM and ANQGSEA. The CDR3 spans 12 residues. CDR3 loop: CSVENRVERLFF. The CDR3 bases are TGCAGCGTCGAGAACAGGGTAGAAAGGTTGTTCTTC.

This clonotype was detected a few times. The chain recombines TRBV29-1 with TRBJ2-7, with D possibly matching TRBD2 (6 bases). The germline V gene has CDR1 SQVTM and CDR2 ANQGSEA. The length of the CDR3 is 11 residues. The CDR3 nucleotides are TGCCGGGGGAAACGGGAGAGCGAGCAGTACTTC. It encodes CRGKRESEQYF.

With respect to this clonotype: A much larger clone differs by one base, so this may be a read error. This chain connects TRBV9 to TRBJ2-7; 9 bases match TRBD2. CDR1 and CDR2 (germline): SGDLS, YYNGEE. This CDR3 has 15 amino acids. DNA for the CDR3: TGTGCCAACAGCCCCTCGACTAGCGGATACTACGAGCAGTACTTC. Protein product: CANSPSTSGYYEQYF.

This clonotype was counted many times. The CDR3 DNA is TGTGCCAGTACCGCCCGGGTCCGGGGAACTAATGAAAAACTGTTTTTT. It yields the protein CASTARVRGTNEKLFF. The chain combines TRBV19 with TRBJ1-4; no reliable D call. CDR1 and CDR2 from the germline V gene are LNHDA and SQIVND (reference sequence). This CDR3 spans 16 amino acids. V lost 7 bases and J lost 1, with 16 bases in between.

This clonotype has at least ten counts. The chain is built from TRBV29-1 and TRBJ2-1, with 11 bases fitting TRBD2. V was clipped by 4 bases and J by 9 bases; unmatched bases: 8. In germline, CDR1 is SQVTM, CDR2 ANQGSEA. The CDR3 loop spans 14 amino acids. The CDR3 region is CSVGGELAGVEQFF. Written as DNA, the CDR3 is TGCAGCGTTGGGGGGGAACTAGCGGGAGTTGAGCAGTTCTTC.

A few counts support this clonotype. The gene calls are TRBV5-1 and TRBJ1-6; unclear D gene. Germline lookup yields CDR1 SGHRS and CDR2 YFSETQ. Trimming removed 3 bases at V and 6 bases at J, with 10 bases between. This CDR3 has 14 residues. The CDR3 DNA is TGCGCCAGCAGCTCCGCTCTTACTAATTCACCCCTCCACTTT. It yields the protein CASSSALTNSPLHF.

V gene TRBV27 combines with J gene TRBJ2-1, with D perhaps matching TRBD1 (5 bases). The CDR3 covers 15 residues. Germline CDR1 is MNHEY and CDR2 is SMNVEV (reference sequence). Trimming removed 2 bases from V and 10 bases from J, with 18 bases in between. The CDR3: CASSLRAGAGAEQFF. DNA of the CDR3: TGTGCCAGCAGTTTAAGGGCTGGGGCTGGTGCGGAGCAGTTCTTC.

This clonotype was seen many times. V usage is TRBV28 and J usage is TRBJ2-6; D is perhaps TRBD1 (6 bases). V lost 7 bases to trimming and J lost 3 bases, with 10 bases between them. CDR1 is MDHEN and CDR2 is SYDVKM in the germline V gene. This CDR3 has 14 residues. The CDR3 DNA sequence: TGTGCCAGCAATGGGGGCTTTGGGGCCAACGTCCTGACTTTC. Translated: CASNGGFGANVLTF.

CDR3 sequence: CSVDVGAEAFF. In DNA form, the CDR3 reads TGCAGCGTTGATGTGGGGGCTGAAGCTTTCTTT. V and J are TRBV29-1 and TRBJ1-1, with D possibly matching TRBD1 (5 bases). Trimming stripped 3 bases from V and 6 bases from J, with 8 bases between. This CDR3 has 11 amino acids. Germline CDR1 SQVTM, CDR2 ANQGSEA.

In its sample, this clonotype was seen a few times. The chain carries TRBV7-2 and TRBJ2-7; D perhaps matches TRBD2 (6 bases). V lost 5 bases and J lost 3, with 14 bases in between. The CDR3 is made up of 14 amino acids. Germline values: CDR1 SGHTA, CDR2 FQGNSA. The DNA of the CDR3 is TGTGCCAGCAGCCCCTTTAGCGGAGACTACGAGCAGTACTTC. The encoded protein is CASSPFSGDYEQYF.

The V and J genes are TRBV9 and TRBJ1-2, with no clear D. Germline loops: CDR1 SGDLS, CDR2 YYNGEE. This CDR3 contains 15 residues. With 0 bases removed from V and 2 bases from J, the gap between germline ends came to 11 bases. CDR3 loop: CASSVGGRNNYGYTF. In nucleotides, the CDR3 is TGTGCCAGCAGCGTAGGAGGACGGAACAACTATGGCTACACCTTC.

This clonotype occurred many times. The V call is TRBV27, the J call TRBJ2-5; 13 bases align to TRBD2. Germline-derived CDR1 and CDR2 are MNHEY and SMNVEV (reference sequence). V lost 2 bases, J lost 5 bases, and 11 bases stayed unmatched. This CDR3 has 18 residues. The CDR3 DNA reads TGTGCCAGCAGTTTAAAGCTACTAGCGGGAGGGCCGGTGGAGACCCAGTACTTC. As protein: CASSLKLLAGGPVETQYF.

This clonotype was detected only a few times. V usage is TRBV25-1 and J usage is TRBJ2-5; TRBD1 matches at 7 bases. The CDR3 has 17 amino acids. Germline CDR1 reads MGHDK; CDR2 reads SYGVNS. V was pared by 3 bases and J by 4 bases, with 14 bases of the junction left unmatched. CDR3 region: CASSDEGAPASPETQYF. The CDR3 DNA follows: TGTGCCAGCAGTGATGAGGGGGCACCAGCTTCGCCAGAGACCCAGTACTTC.

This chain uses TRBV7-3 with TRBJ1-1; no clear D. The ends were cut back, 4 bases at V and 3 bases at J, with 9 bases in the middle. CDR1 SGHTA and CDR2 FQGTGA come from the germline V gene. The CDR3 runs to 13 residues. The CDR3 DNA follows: TGTGCCAGCAGCTCGAACAGATACACTGAAGCTTTCTTT. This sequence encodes CASSSNRYTEAFF.

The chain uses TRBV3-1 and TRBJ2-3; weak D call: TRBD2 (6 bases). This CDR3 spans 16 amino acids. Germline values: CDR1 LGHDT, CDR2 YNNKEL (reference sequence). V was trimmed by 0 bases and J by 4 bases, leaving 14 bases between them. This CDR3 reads CASSQDPLARPDTQYF. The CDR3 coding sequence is TGTGCCAGCAGCCAAGATCCGCTAGCGCGCCCAGATACGCAGTATTTT.

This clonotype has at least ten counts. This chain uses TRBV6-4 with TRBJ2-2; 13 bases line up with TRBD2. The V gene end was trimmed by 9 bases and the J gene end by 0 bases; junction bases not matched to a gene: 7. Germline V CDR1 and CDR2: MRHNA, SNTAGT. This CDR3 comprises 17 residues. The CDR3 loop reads CASRLAGGPANTGELFF. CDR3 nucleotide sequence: TGTGCCAGTAGACTAGCGGGAGGCCCGGCGAACACCGGGGAGCTGTTTTTT.

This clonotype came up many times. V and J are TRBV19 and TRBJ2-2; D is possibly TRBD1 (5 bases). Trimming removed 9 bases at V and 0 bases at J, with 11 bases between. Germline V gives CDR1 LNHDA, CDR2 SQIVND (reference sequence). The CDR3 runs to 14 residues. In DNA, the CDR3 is TGTGCCAGCCGTACAGGAACGAACACCGGGGAGCTGTTTTTT. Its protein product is CASRTGTNTGELFF.

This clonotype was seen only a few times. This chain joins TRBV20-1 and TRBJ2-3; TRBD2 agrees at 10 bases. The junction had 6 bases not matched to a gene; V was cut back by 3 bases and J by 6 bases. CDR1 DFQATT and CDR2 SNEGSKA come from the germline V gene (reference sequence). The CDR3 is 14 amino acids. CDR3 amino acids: CSASPGTSADTQYF. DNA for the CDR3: TGCAGTGCTAGTCCCGGGACTAGCGCTGATACGCAGTATTTT.

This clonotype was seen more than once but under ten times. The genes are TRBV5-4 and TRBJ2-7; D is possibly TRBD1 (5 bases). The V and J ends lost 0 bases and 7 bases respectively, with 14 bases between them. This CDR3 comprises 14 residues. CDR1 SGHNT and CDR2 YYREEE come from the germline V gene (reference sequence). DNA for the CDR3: TGTGCCAGCAGCTTGGAGGGGTCGAATCGGGAGCAGTACTTC. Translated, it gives CASSLEGSNREQYF.

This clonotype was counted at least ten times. CDR3 coding DNA: TGTGCCAGCAGTTTAAGACTAGCGGGAGCGGGCGAGCAGTACTTC. Translated: CASSLRLAGAGEQYF. The rearrangement links TRBV28 to TRBJ2-7; TRBD2 matches 12 bases. The CDR3 loop spans 15 amino acids. Trimming at V came to 2 bases and at J to 6 bases, leaving 5 bases not matched to a gene. Germline CDR1 and CDR2: MDHEN and SYDVKM.

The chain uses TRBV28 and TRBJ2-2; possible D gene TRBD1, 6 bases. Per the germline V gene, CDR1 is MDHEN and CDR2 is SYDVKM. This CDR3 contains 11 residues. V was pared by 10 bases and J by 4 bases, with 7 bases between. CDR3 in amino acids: CATRGTGELFF. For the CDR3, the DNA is TGTGCCACCAGGGGCACCGGGGAGCTGTTTTTT.

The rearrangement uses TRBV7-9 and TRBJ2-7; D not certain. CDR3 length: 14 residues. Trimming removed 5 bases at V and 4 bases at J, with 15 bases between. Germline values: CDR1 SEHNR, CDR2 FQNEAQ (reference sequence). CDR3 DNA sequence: TGTGCCAGCAGCCCCGCGAGTAGGAGTTACGAGCAGTACTTC. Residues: CASSPASRSYEQYF. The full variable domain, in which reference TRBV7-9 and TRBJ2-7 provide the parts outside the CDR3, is DTGVSQNPRHKITKRGQNVTFRCDPISEHNRLYWYRQTLGQGPEFLTYFQNEAQLEKSRLLSDRFSAERPKGSFSTLEIQRTEQGDSAMYLCASSPASRSYEQYFGPGTRLTVT.

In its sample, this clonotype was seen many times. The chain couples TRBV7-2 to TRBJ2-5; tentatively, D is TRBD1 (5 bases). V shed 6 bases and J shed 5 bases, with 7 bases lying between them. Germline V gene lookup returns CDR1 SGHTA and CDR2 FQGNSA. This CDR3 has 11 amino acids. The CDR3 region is CASRSGETQYF. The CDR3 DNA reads TGTGCCAGCAGGTCAGGGGAGACCCAGTACTTC.

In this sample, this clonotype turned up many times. In nucleotides, the CDR3 is TGCAGTGCTAGTATCCAGGGTAGTTCACCCCTCCACTTT. It translates to CSASIQGSSPLHF. The chain uses TRBV20-1 and TRBJ1-6; a weak D match, TRBD1 (5 bases). CDR3 size: 13 residues. V lost 3 bases and J lost 9, with 12 bases in between. Germline CDR1 and CDR2: DFQATT and SNEGSKA (reference sequence).

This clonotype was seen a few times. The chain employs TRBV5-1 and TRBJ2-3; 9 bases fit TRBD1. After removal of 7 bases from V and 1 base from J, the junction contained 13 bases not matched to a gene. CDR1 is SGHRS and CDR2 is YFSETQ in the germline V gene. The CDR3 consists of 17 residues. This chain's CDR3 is CASAGQGAGLGTDTQYF. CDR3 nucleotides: TGCGCCAGCGCGGGACAGGGAGCAGGACTGGGCACAGATACGCAGTATTTT.

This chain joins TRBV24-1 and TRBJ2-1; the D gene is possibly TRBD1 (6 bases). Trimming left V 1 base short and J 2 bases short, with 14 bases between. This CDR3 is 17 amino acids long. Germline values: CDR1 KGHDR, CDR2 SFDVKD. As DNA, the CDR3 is TGTGCCACCAGTGATTTTCAGGGGTCTCGTGCCTACAATGAGCAGTTCTTC. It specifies CATSDFQGSRAYNEQFF.

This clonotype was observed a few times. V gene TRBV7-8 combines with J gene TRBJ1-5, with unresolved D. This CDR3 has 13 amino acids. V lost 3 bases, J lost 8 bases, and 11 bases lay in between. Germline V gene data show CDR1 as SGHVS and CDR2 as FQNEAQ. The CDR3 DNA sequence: TGTGCCAGCAGCTTGGCCGACGCGGAGCCCCAGCATTTT. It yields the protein CASSLADAEPQHF.

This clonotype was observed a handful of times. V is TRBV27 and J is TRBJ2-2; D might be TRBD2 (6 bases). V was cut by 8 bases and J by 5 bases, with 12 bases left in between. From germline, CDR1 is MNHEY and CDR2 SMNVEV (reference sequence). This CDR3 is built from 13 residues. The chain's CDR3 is CASRLGLTGELFF. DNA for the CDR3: TGTGCCAGCCGTCTGGGACTGACCGGGGAGCTGTTTTTT.

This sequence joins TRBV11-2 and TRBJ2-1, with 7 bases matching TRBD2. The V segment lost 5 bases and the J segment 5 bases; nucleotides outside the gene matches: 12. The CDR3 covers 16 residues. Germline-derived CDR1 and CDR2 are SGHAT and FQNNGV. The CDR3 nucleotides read TGTGCCAGCAGCGCCTTAGCGGGTCGGGGGGACAATGAGCAGTTCTTC. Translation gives CASSALAGRGDNEQFF.

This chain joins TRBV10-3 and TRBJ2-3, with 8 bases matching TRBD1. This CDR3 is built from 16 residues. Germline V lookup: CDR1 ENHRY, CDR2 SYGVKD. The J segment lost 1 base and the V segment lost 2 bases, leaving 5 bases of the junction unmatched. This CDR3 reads CAISEIPGQGTDTQYF. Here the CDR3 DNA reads TGTGCCATCAGTGAGATCCCGGGACAGGGCACAGATACGCAGTATTTT.